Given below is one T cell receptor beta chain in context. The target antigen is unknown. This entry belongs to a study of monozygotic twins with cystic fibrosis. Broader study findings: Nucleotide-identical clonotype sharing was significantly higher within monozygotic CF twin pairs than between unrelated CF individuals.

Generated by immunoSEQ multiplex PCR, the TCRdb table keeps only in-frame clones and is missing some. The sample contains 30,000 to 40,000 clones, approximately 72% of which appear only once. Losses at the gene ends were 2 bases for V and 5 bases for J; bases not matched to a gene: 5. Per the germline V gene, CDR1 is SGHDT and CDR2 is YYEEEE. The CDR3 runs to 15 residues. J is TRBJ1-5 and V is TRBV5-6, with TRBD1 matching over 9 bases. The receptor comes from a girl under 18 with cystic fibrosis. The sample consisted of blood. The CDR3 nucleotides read TGTGCCAGCAGCTTCAGGGACAGGGAGTATCAGCCCCAGCATTTT. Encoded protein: CASSFRDREYQPQHF.